The clone carrying this T cell receptor beta chain was counted a single time. As yet, its antigen is unknown. Trimming removed 5 bases at V and 0 bases at J, with 6 bases between. The CDR3 spans 14 residues. CDR1 and CDR2 (germline): SGHRS, YFSETQ. Positively selected for CCR7, the CD45RO-negative cells used as naive CD8 cells excluded terminally differentiated effector memory CD45RA+ cells. Each of the donors was a healthy adult who was HIV-negative and had not had a recent acute infection or vaccination. The data originate from a study of shared clonotypes between healthy human individuals. Overall study results and limits: Generally, estimated richness proved larger in naive subsets than it did in memory subsets. Researchers sampled only blood; tissue repertoires likely differ. Rarefaction analysis demonstrated incomplete sorted-subset sequencing notwithstanding large depth.

Measured with immunoSEQ multiplex PCR; TCRdb has only the in-frame clones, and not every one. The sample records millions of clones, approximately 94% being singletons. The receptor was isolated from a man younger than 35 in good health. The chain recombines TRBV5-1 with TRBJ2-6; D not resolved. Sequencing used naive CD8+ T cells sorted from blood. CDR3: CASSTFSGANVLTF. The CDR3 DNA is TGCGCCAGCAGTACGTTCTCTGGGGCCAACGTCCTGACTTTC. The full variable domain, completed using reference TRBV5-1 and TRBJ2-6, is KAGVTQTPRYLIKTRGQQVTLSCSPISGHRSVSWYQQTPGQGLQFLFEYFSETQRNKGNFPGRFSGRQFSNSRSEMNVSTLELGDSALYLCASSTFSGANVLTFGAGSRLTVL.